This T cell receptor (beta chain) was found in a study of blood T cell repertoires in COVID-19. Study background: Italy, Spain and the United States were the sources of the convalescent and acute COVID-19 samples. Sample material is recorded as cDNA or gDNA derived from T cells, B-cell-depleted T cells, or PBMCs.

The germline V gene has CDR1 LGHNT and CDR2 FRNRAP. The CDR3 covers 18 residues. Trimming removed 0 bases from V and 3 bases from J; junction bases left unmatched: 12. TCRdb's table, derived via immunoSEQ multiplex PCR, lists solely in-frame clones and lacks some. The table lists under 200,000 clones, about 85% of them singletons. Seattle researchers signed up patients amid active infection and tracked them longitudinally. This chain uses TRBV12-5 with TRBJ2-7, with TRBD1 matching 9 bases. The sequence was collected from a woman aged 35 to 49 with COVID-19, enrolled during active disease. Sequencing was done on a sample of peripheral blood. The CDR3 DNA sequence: TGTGCTAGTGGTTTGGTACGAGGGACAGGGTTAAATTTCTACGAGCAGTACTTC. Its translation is CASGLVRGTGLNFYEQYF. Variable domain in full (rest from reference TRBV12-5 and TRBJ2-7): DARVTQTPRHKVTEMGQEVTMRCQPILGHNTVFWYRQTMMQGLELLAYFRNRAPLDDSGMPKDRFSAEMPDATLATLKIQPSEPRDSAVYFCASGLVRGTGLNFYEQYFGPGTRLTVT.